The subject of this entry is one T cell receptor (beta chain). The sample comes from a study of blood T cell repertoires in COVID-19. Study overall: The samples span acute and convalescent COVID-19 from the United States, Italy and Spain. From T cells, B-cell-depleted T cells, or PBMCs came the material, which was cDNA or gDNA.

Trimming took off 4 bases at V and 0 bases at J, with 10 bases between the two ends. The CDR3 is made up of 15 amino acids. CDR1 and CDR2 from the germline V gene are SGHRS and YFSETQ. Source study methods: Using reference gene primer amplification, nucleated cell counts were estimated. Libraries were prepared by immunoSEQ multiplex PCR; TCRdb keeps only in-frame clonotypes and omits some of them. V, J and clone size are those of that table, while D and trimming were read from the DNA. In the table there are tens of thousands of clones, around 80% of which are singletons. Source material: peripheral blood. This clonotype was sampled from a man aged 55-75 years with acute or convalescent COVID-19. The rearrangement links TRBV5-1 to TRBJ1-4; no definite D call. CDR3 bases: TGCGCCAGCAGCCCAGACTTTACAACTAATGAAAAACTGTTTTTT. Protein sequence: CASSPDFTTNEKLFF.